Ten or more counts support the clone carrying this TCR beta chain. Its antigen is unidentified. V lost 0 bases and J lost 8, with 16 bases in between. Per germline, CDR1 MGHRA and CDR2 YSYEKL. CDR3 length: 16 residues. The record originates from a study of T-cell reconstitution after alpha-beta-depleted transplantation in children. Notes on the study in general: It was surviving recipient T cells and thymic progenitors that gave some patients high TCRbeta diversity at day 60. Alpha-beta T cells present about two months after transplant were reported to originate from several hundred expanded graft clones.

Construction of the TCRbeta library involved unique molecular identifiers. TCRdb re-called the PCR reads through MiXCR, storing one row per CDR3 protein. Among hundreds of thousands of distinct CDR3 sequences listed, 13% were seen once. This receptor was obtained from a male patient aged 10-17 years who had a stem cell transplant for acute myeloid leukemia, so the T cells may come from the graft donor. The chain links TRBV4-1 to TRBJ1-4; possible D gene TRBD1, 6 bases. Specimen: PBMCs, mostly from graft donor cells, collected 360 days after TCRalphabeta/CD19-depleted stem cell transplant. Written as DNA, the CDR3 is TGCGCCAGCAGCCAAGAAGGTACAGGGTTAGGAGAAAAACTGTTTTTT. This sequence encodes CASSQEGTGLGEKLFF.